The next 16 T cell receptor beta chains were all read from a single sample in a study of CD8 T cells in ankylosing spondylitis. Notes on the study in general: Apparently characteristic of ankylosing spondylitis blood was a TCR beta motif (about eight highly homologous variants).

Each CDR3 protein gets one entry after TCRdb re-called the 5' RACE reads with MiXCR. The sample holds around 770,000 distinct CDR3 sequences; roughly 19% are singletons and the top ten take over 15%. The antigens of these receptors remain unknown. Sequenced sample: blood, either unsorted or a sorted T cell fraction (not recorded which). The receptor set was obtained from a male donor with ankylosing spondylitis.

The chain uses TRBV25-1 and TRBJ2-5; D may be TRBD1 (5 bases). Germline V gene data show CDR1 as MGHDK and CDR2 as SYGVNS. Trimming pared 1 base from V and 1 base from J, leaving 10 bases between. CDR3 size: 15 residues. CDR3 sequence: CASSELSQGQETQYF. As DNA, the CDR3 is TGTGCCAGCAGTGAATTGTCCCAGGGCCAAGAGACCCAGTACTTC.

This clonotype was seen a handful of times. The chain is built from TRBV30 and TRBJ1-2; D unresolved. CDR1 is GTSNPN and CDR2 is SVGIG in the germline V gene (reference sequence). V was shortened by 2 bases and J by 4 bases, with 11 bases between the two germline ends. This CDR3 has 13 residues. The CDR3 DNA is TGTGCCTGGAGTATTAAAGGCACCTATGGCTACACCTTC. Translation gives CAWSIKGTYGYTF.

There are a few counts of this clonotype. V gene TRBV3-1 combines with J gene TRBJ1-2, with TRBD1 identical over 7 bases. The CDR3 loop spans 15 amino acids. The V segment lost 6 bases and the J segment 1 base; nucleotides outside the gene matches: 8. Germline CDR1 LGHDT, CDR2 YNNKEL (reference sequence). CDR3 region: CASSQLDRDNYGYTF. The DNA of the CDR3 is TGTGCCAGCAGTCAACTAGACAGGGATAACTATGGCTACACCTTC.

This chain joins TRBV5-1 and TRBJ2-5, with 9 bases that match TRBD2. With V trimmed by 0 bases and J by 1 base, 4 bases remained unmatched. Germline V gives CDR1 SGHRS, CDR2 YFSETQ. This CDR3 region has 16 residues. This CDR3 reads CASSLVPSGVQETQYF. The CDR3, as DNA: TGCGCCAGCAGCTTGGTTCCTAGCGGGGTCCAAGAGACCCAGTACTTC.

The gene calls are TRBV29-1 and TRBJ2-4; 8 bases line up with TRBD2. CDR3 length: 15 residues. Looked up from germline, CDR1 is SQVTM and CDR2 is ANQGSEA. Trimming removed 3 bases from V and 3 bases from J; junction bases left unmatched: 7. The CDR3 DNA reads TGCAGCGTTGACTATAGGCTAGCGGGCAAAAACATTCAGTACTTC. Its protein product is CSVDYRLAGKNIQYF.

This clonotype was detected many times. The V call is TRBV4-3, the J call TRBJ2-3; 12 bases map to TRBD2. V was clipped by 4 bases and J by 4 bases; unmatched bases: 3. This CDR3 is 15 amino acids long. The germline CDR1 and CDR2 sequences are LGHNA and YSLEER. For the CDR3, the DNA is TGCGCCAGCAGCCGACTAGCGGGAGAGGCAGATACGCAGTATTTT. This translates into CASSRLAGEADTQYF.

The chain uses TRBV28 and TRBJ2-6; D not certain. The CDR3 is 16 amino acids. The V gene's germline CDR1 is MDHEN and CDR2 SYDVKM. Between the trimmed V and J ends, which lost 6 bases and 0 bases, there was a span of 12 bases. The CDR3 bases are TGTGCCAGCAGCCCCATGGATTACTCTGGGGCCAACGTCCTGACTTTC. Protein product: CASSPMDYSGANVLTF.

The chain links TRBV29-1 to TRBJ2-7; 7 positions match TRBD1. CDR3 length: 12 amino acids. Trimming at V came to 8 bases and at J to 7 bases, leaving 11 bases not matched to a gene. CDR1 and CDR2 (germline): SQVTM, ANQGSEA. CDR3 sequence (DNA): TGCAGCAGCCTTTCAGGGGGTGGGGAGCAGTACTTC. It codes for CSSLSGGGEQYF.

In its sample, this clonotype was seen once. The chain uses TRBV5-6 and TRBJ2-7; TRBD2 aligns across 9 bases. The CDR3 has 14 amino acids. V lost 0 bases and J lost 7; bases outside the gene matches: 5. CDR1 and CDR2 from the germline V gene are SGHDT and YYEEEE. The CDR3 DNA follows: TGTGCCAGCAGCTTGGGCCCTAGCGGGGCAGAGCAGTACTTC. The encoded protein is CASSLGPSGAEQYF.

This clonotype has more than one count but fewer than ten. The chain joins TRBV5-1 to TRBJ1-4; 7 nucleotides align to TRBD1. With 4 bases clipped from V and 0 bases from J, the junction kept 9 bases outside the gene matches. CDR1 is SGHRS, CDR2 YFSETQ, per germline. The CDR3 covers 17 residues. CDR3 coding DNA: TGCGCCAGCAGCGGGGAACAGGGGACCGCAACTAATGAAAAACTGTTTTTT. Protein: CASSGEQGTATNEKLFF.

This clonotype was counted only a few times. The chain recombines TRBV3-1 with TRBJ1-6; a weak D match, TRBD1 (5 bases). The ends were cut back, 4 bases at V and 14 bases at J, with 18 bases in the middle. The CDR3 has 14 amino acids. CDR1 and CDR2 (germline): LGHDT, YNNKEL (reference sequence). CDR3 sequence (DNA): TGTGCCAGCAGCCTCCGGGACCCTGTGAGGTCCCTCCACTTT. Residues: CASSLRDPVRSLHF.

This clonotype was observed a few times. The chain uses TRBV11-2 and TRBJ2-1, with D possibly being TRBD2 (6 bases). The V gene lost 1 base and the J gene lost 1 base, with 14 bases spanning the gap. CDR1 and CDR2 (germline): SGHAT, FQNNGV. This CDR3 contains 17 residues. The CDR3: CASSLVLRDWSYNEQFF. The DNA for the CDR3 is TGTGCCAGCAGCTTAGTTTTGCGGGATTGGTCCTACAATGAGCAGTTCTTC.

This clonotype has just a few counts. The chain carries TRBV29-1 and TRBJ2-3; D not resolved. The CDR3 contains 16 residues. V lost 1 base, J lost 0 bases, and 14 bases lay in between. Germline V gene data show CDR1 as SQVTM and CDR2 as ANQGSEA. The CDR3 is CSVEGGEIPSTDTQYF. CDR3 nucleotide sequence: TGCAGCGTTGAAGGGGGTGAGATCCCTAGCACAGATACGCAGTATTTT.

This clonotype was detected ten times or more. This chain uses TRBV2 with TRBJ2-7; 7 nucleotides agree with TRBD1. Germline V gives CDR1 SNHLY, CDR2 FYNNEI. V gave up 6 bases and J gave up 0 bases; unmatched junction bases: 8. This CDR3 contains 15 residues. The CDR3 protein is CASSGAGTDSYEQYF. CDR3 DNA sequence: TGTGCCAGCAGCGGTGCCGGGACAGACTCCTACGAGCAGTACTTC.

This clonotype was found once. This chain connects TRBV27 to TRBJ2-7; maybe TRBD1 (6 bases). The germline CDR1 and CDR2 sequences are MNHEY and SMNVEV (reference sequence). Trimming removed 7 bases from V and 6 bases from J, with 22 bases in between. There are 15 residues in the CDR3. CDR3 in amino acids: CASKPRPQTGPEQYF. The CDR3 region has the DNA TGTGCCAGCAAACCCCGGCCTCAGACAGGACCCGAGCAGTACTTC.

The chain carries TRBV6-1 and TRBJ1-5; 10 bases align to TRBD1. CDR1 MNHNS and CDR2 SASEGT come from the germline V gene. V lost 4 bases and J lost 9; bases outside the gene matches: 9. This CDR3 has 15 amino acids. CDR3 coding DNA: TGTGCCAGCAGTGGGGGACAGGGGAGAATCGGGCCCCAGCATTTT. Its protein is CASSGGQGRIGPQHF.